This TCR beta chain was sequenced for a study of blood T cells in healthy people across ages. For the second PCR, which ran for about 6 to 11 cycles, a sample-barcoded 5' primer and a J-beta primer mix were used. Each TCR beta cDNA got a 12-nucleotide random molecular identifier. Sequencing of every sample gave 2.5 million or more CDR3-containing paired-end reads. TCRdb passed the 5' RACE reads through MiXCR, listing each CDR3 protein once. The data show 1,800,000 or so distinct CDR3 sequences, with about two fifths seen just once and 23% held by the top ten. The CDR3 extends over 17 amino acids. The V end lost 0 bases, the J end lost 1 base, and 14 bases lay between the germline ends. Germline CDR1 and CDR2: SGHDT and YYEEEE. Total RNA, at least 6 micrograms per sample, was extracted from PBMCs.

This receptor was taken from a human donor in good health. V usage is TRBV5-6 and J usage is TRBJ2-1; D might be TRBD1 (6 bases). The source material was blood. This CDR3 reads CASSLARQGNSYNEQFF. The CDR3 region has the DNA TGTGCCAGCAGCTTGGCCCGTCAGGGGAATTCCTACAATGAGCAGTTCTTC.